Sequencing of this TCR beta chain was carried out in a study of blood T cell dynamics during melanoma immunotherapy. Noted time point: week 3, after first cycle of checkpoint inhibitor. The CDR3 consists of 13 residues. Germline assignment: CDR1 MNHEY and CDR2 SMNVEV (reference sequence). With 5 bases removed from V and 5 bases from J, the gap between germline ends came to 12 bases. This table comes from immunoSEQ multiplex PCR, and its TCRdb copy is limited to in-frame clones, with some not included. The sample lists around 15,000 clones, 94% seen once, with 0.21% in the top ten. The J gene is TRBJ1-1, the V gene TRBV27; D is ambiguous. The sequence was collected from a human donor with melanoma. Sequencing used effector memory CD8+ T cells from blood, obtained from a patient treated with checkpoint blockade. The CDR3 DNA follows: TGTGCCAGCAGTGTAGGAGCGGCGACTGAAGCTTTCTTT. Amino acids: CASSVGAATEAFF.